These 24 T cell receptor beta chains came from one sample sequenced in a study of T cell changes during pregnancy in multiple sclerosis. The table came from immunoSEQ multiplex PCR; TCRdb's copy has only in-frame clones and leaves some out. The table lists about 110,000 clones, roughly nine tenths of them singletons. The input for sequencing was peripheral blood, taken before pregnancy. These TCRs come from a female donor with multiple sclerosis, enrolled in a pregnancy study.

This chain connects TRBV30 to TRBJ2-6; maybe TRBD1 (5 bases). The V gene lost 0 bases and the J gene lost 1 base, with 10 bases spanning the gap. Looked up from germline, CDR1 is GTSNPN and CDR2 is SVGIG (reference sequence). This CDR3 is built from 16 residues. CDR3 sequence (DNA): TGTGCCTGGAGTGTAGGTACAGGATCTGGGGCCAACGTCCTGACTTTC. As protein: CAWSVGTGSGANVLTF.

This chain joins TRBV7-8 and TRBJ1-4, with D tentatively TRBD1 (5 bases). CDR3 length equals 14 residues. Between the trimmed V and J ends, which lost 1 base and 8 bases, there was a span of 11 bases. From germline, CDR1 is SGHVS and CDR2 FQNEAQ. The CDR3 loop reads CASSLGTGDEKLFF. As DNA, the CDR3 is TGTGCCAGCAGCTTAGGCACAGGAGACGAAAAACTGTTTTTT.

The chain is built from TRBV19 and TRBJ2-1, with a tentative D call TRBD1 (6 bases). CDR1 is LNHDA, CDR2 SQIVND, per germline (reference sequence). The CDR3 has 12 residues. The V end lost 8 bases, the J end lost 7 bases, and 12 bases lay between the germline ends. In nucleotides, the CDR3 is TGTGCCAGTCGGGACAACTGGAATGAGCAGTTCTTC. Its protein is CASRDNWNEQFF.

The chain links TRBV11-3 to TRBJ2-2, with D maybe TRBD2 (6 bases). V lost 8 bases, J lost 2 bases, and 15 bases lay in between. The CDR3 runs to 15 residues. Germline CDR1 SGHNT, CDR2 YENEEA. CDR3 in amino acids: CASRLGGGNTGELFF. CDR3 nucleotide sequence: TGTGCCAGCCGCCTCGGGGGAGGAAACACCGGGGAGCTGTTTTTT.

DNA for the CDR3: TGTGCCAGAAGCTTGAATACTAGCGGGAGAACCGGGGAGCTGTTTTTT. Translation: CARSLNTSGRTGELFF. The J gene is TRBJ2-2, the V gene TRBV5-3; 11 bases are shared with TRBD2. TRBV5-3 is filed as an ORF, its function uncertain. CDR3 length: 16 amino acids. V was clipped by 1 base and J by 5 bases; unmatched bases: 4.

The table lists this clone with a few counts. The CDR3 region has the DNA TGTGCCAGCAGTTCCCCAGGACAGGTTGGCTACACCTTC. It translates to CASSSPGQVGYTF. The rearrangement links TRBV28 to TRBJ1-2; 7 bases are shared with TRBD1. The CDR3 is 13 residues long. In germline, CDR1 is MDHEN, CDR2 SYDVKM. After removal of 4 bases from V and 7 bases from J, the junction contained 6 bases not matched to a gene.

This chain joins TRBV6-1 and TRBJ2-2; D remains ambiguous. The CDR3 is made up of 12 amino acids. Germline CDR1 is MNHNS and CDR2 is SASEGT. Trimming removed 5 bases at V and 7 bases at J, with 8 bases between. CDR3 sequence reads: CASSQQYGELFF. CDR3 bases: TGTGCCAGCAGTCAACAGTACGGGGAGCTGTTTTTT.

This sequence joins TRBV5-6 and TRBJ2-5; tentative D call: TRBD2 (5 bases). V shed 0 bases and J shed 5 bases, with 11 bases lying between them. CDR3 length equals 14 residues. Germline V lookup: CDR1 SGHDT, CDR2 YYEEEE. CDR3 nucleotides: TGTGCCAGCAGCTTGGTATCGGGGTCGGAGACCCAGTACTTC. The encoded protein is CASSLVSGSETQYF.

The rearrangement uses TRBV7-3 and TRBJ2-2; 7 bases align to TRBD1. V lost 1 base and J lost 7; bases outside the gene matches: 6. The CDR3 has 15 residues. Per germline, CDR1 SGHTA and CDR2 FQGTGA. The CDR3, as DNA: TGTGCCAGCAGCTTAAAGACAGGGTTAGGCGGGGAGCTGTTTTTT. Protein product: CASSLKTGLGGELFF.

V gene TRBV11-2 combines with J gene TRBJ2-7, with 10 bases identical to TRBD1. V lost 5 bases to trimming and J lost 3 bases; unmatched junction nucleotides: 7. Looked up from germline, CDR1 is SGHAT and CDR2 is FQNNGV. The CDR3 covers 15 residues. The CDR3 loop is CASSLSGTGVYEQYF. The CDR3 nucleotides are TGTGCCAGCAGCCTCTCTGGGACAGGGGTCTACGAGCAGTACTTC.

The chain is built from TRBV28 and TRBJ2-5; D possibly corresponds to TRBD1 (6 bases). The CDR3 is 17 amino acids. V was pared by 4 bases and J by 2 bases, with 20 bases between. Germline V gives CDR1 MDHEN, CDR2 SYDVKM. The DNA of the CDR3 is TGTGCCAGCAGTTCGTTAGGGAGAGGACAGTTACAAGAGACCCAGTACTTC. This translates into CASSSLGRGQLQETQYF.

The V and J genes are TRBV9 and TRBJ2-1; 11 nucleotides match TRBD2. The CDR3 is 14 residues long. The V segment lost 3 bases and the J segment 9 bases; nucleotides outside the gene matches: 5. Per germline, CDR1 SGDLS and CDR2 YYNGEE. The CDR3, as DNA: TGTGCCAGCAGCGCACTAGCGGGAGAGGGTGAGCAGTTCTTC. Residues: CASSALAGEGEQFF.

This chain connects TRBV4-3 to TRBJ2-7, with D perhaps TRBD2 (5 bases). The V end was cut by 0 bases, the J end by 3 bases, with 12 bases between. The CDR3 extends over 15 amino acids. CDR1 and CDR2 (germline): LGHNA, YSLEER. This chain's CDR3 is CASSQEPGIIYEQYF. As DNA, the CDR3 is TGCGCCAGCAGCCAAGAACCCGGGATTATCTACGAGCAGTACTTC.

V usage is TRBV19 and J usage is TRBJ2-5; D is perhaps TRBD1 (6 bases). CDR3 length equals 15 residues. In germline, CDR1 is LNHDA, CDR2 SQIVND (reference sequence). Trimming removed 1 base from V and 1 base from J, with 10 bases in between. CDR3 nucleotide sequence: TGTGCCAGTAGTATAGGGGGCAGGGGCCAAGAGACCCAGTACTTC. Protein product: CASSIGGRGQETQYF.

The CDR3 loop reads CSARPQETQYF. The CDR3 bases are TGCAGTGCTAGACCTCAAGAGACCCAGTACTTC. V usage is TRBV20-1 and J usage is TRBJ2-5, with D hard to call. Germline V gene lookup returns CDR1 DFQATT and CDR2 SNEGSKA (reference sequence). This CDR3 spans 11 amino acids. Trimming removed 2 bases at V and 2 bases at J, with 3 bases between.

This chain connects TRBV9 to TRBJ1-1; no clear D gene. Trimming cost V 4 bases and J 1 base, with 14 bases left between them. The CDR3 is made up of 15 amino acids. CDR1 is SGDLS and CDR2 is YYNGEE in the germline V gene. CDR3: CASSPKNLGNTEAFF. The CDR3 DNA reads as TGTGCCAGCAGCCCGAAAAATCTAGGGAACACTGAAGCTTTCTTT.

The table lists this clone with a few counts. This rearrangement joins TRBV18 to TRBJ1-6; D is ambiguous. This CDR3 has 15 residues. The V gene lost 5 bases and the J gene lost 8 bases, with 16 bases spanning the gap. Germline V gene sequence: CDR1 KGHSH, CDR2 LQKENI. The CDR3: CASSSDGNWDSPLHF. DNA of the CDR3: TGTGCCAGCTCATCAGACGGGAATTGGGATTCACCCCTCCACTTT.

This clone was seen a few times. The chain uses TRBV2 and TRBJ1-5; TRBD1 matches 11 bases. V was clipped by 3 bases and J by 6 bases; unmatched bases: 1. This CDR3 contains 14 residues. Germline CDR1 SNHLY, CDR2 FYNNEI. The CDR3 DNA reads as TGTGCCAGCAGTGAGGGGACAGGGGGTCAGCCCCAGCATTTT. Protein: CASSEGTGGQPQHF. Drawing the rest from reference TRBV2 and TRBJ1-5, the complete variable domain is EPEVTQTPSHQVTQMGQEVILRCVPISNHLYFYWYRQILGQKVEFLVSFYNNEISEKSEIFDDQFSVERPDGSNFTLKIRSTKLEDSAMYFCASSEGTGGQPQHFGDGTRLSIL.

The chain has TRBV11-2 and TRBJ1-2, with D tentatively TRBD1 (5 bases). The germline V and J ends were trimmed by 4 bases and 0 bases, with 18 bases remaining between them. Germline loops: CDR1 SGHAT, CDR2 FQNNGV. There are 17 residues in the CDR3. The CDR3 DNA is TGTGCCAGCAGCTCTAATGGACATCATGAAACTAACTATGGCTACACCTTC. Protein: CASSSNGHHETNYGYTF. Full variable domain (remainder filled in from reference TRBV11-2 and TRBJ1-2): EAGVAQSPRYKIIEKRQSVAFWCNPISGHATLYWYQQILGQGPKLLIQFQNNGVVDDSQLPKDRFSAERLKGVDSTLKIQPAKLEDSAVYLCASSSNGHHETNYGYTFGSGTRLTVV.

The rearrangement uses TRBV15 and TRBJ2-1, with 12 bases identical to TRBD1. The CDR3 covers 15 residues. Germline assignment: CDR1 LNHNV and CDR2 YYDKDF (reference sequence). V lost 1 base, J lost 8 bases, and 3 bases stayed unmatched. The CDR3 DNA reads TGTGCCACCAGCAGAGCTGGGACAGGGGGCGATGAGCAGTTCTTC. Translated, it gives CATSRAGTGGDEQFF.

This clone appeared once. The V call is TRBV9, the J call TRBJ1-6; D call uncertain. Germline-derived CDR1 and CDR2 are SGDLS and YYNGEE. V was clipped by 0 bases and J by 6 bases, with 10 bases between them. The CDR3 runs 15 residues. CDR3 in DNA: TGTGCCAGCAGCGTAGAAACGAGGGCTAATTCACCCCTCCACTTT. Amino acids: CASSVETRANSPLHF.

In its sample, this clone was seen once. This sequence joins TRBV27 and TRBJ2-3; 9 positions match TRBD2. The CDR3 is 15 amino acids. CDR1 and CDR2 (germline): MNHEY, SMNVEV (reference sequence). V was pared by 4 bases and J by 1 base, with 3 bases of the junction left unmatched. CDR3 in DNA: TGTGCCAGCAGTTGGGCTAGCGGGGGCACAGATACGCAGTATTTT. Residues: CASSWASGGTDTQYF.

The J gene is TRBJ2-3, the V gene TRBV30, with TRBD2 matching over 10 bases. The CDR3 totals 16 residues. Germline V CDR1 and CDR2: GTSNPN, SVGIG (reference sequence). V gave up 6 bases and J gave up 0 bases; unmatched junction bases: 9. CDR3 nucleotide sequence: TGTGCCTGCGAAGCCCTAGCGGGAGTAAGCACAGATACGCAGTATTTT. It encodes CACEALAGVSTDTQYF.

The chain is built from TRBV30 and TRBJ1-6; D might be TRBD1 (6 bases). Between the trimmed V and J ends, which lost 2 bases and 10 bases, there was a span of 18 bases. The CDR3 extends over 15 amino acids. Germline lookup yields CDR1 GTSNPN and CDR2 SVGIG (reference sequence). For the CDR3, the DNA is TGTGCCTGGAGTCAGCCGGGGGGGCAGGGATCACCCCTCCACTTT. This encodes CAWSQPGGQGSPLHF.